The rows below give T cell receptor beta chains drawn from one sample of a study of blood T cell repertoires in COVID-19. Assay: immunoSEQ multiplex PCR; the TCRdb copy retains only in-frame clones and omits some. The data contain a few hundred thousand clones, roughly 90% of them singletons. Material: peripheral blood. All receptors come from a woman between 55 and 75 years old with COVID-19, enrolled during active disease. Each CDR3 is given with its conserved first and last residue. The D gene is left open where the match is weak. Rows may omit the clone size; those that give it use once, few, many or a size class.

NA	NA	TRBV11-2	TRBJ1-2	CASSLDPGGPRNYGYTF	TGTGCCAGCAGCTTAGATCCGGGAGGCCCCCGTAACTATGGCTACACCTTC
NA	NA	TRBV25-1	TRBJ2-7	CASSEAGLEQYF	TGTGCCAGCAGTGAAGCAGGGCTCGAGCAGTACTTC
NA	once	TRBV12-3/TRBV12-4	TRBJ1-1	CASTPFLNTEAFF	TGTGCCAGCACCCCATTCCTGAACACTGAAGCTTTCTTT
NA	NA	TRBV12-3/TRBV12-4	TRBJ1-1	CASSQVNTEAFF	TGTGCCAGCAGCCAGGTGAACACTGAAGCTTTCTTT
NA	NA	TRBV21-1	TRBJ2-5	CASSNPRRPLRRVSPQETQYF	TGTGCCAGCAGCAATCCCCGGCGTCCCCTAAGGAGGGTATCCCCCCAAGAGACCCAGTACTTC
TRBD2	NA	TRBV4-1	TRBJ2-7	CASSPSGGAGSSEQYF	TGCGCCAGCAGCCCTAGCGGGGGGGCCGGAAGCTCCGAGCAGTACTTC
NA	NA	TRBV7-2	TRBJ1-6	CASSPGGDSPLHF	TGTGCCAGCAGCCCCGGGGGGGATTCACCCCTCCACTTT
TRBD1	NA	TRBV14	TRBJ1-6	CASSHRDRGFRGMNSPLHF	TGTGCCAGCAGCCACCGGGACAGGGGGTTTCGGGGAATGAATTCACCCCTCCACTTT
NA	NA	TRBV2	TRBJ2-5	CASSPRTTQETQYF	TGTGCCAGCAGCCCCCGGACAACCCAAGAGACCCAGTACTTC
NA	NA	TRBV7-2	TRBJ1-2	CASSARYQGSSIINYGYTF	TGTGCCAGCAGCGCGCGTTATCAGGGAAGTTCAATAATTAACTATGGCTACACCTTC
NA	NA	TRBV18	TRBJ2-2	CASSLDSENTGELFF	TGTGCCAGCTCACTGGACTCGGAGAACACCGGGGAGCTGTTTTTT
TRBD1	NA	TRBV18	TRBJ1-5	CASSDRDRNSNQPQHF	TGTGCCAGCTCGGACCGGGACAGAAATAGCAATCAGCCCCAGCATTTT
NA	NA	TRBV5-4	TRBJ2-1	CASSSPSEGGSSYNEQFF	TGTGCCAGCAGCTCTCCCTCTGAGGGGGGGAGTTCCTACAATGAGCAGTTCTTC
TRBD2	NA	TRBV7-2	TRBJ2-7	CASSHSSGGQYEQYF	TGTGCCAGCAGCCACTCTAGCGGGGGCCAGTACGAGCAGTACTTC
NA	NA	TRBV6-5	TRBJ1-5	CASSMGGDQPQHF	TGTGCCAGCAGCATGGGGGGTGATCAGCCCCAGCATTTT
NA	once	TRBV29-1	TRBJ1-1	CSVEDPARGPGRAFF	TGCAGCGTTGAAGATCCGGCCAGGGGACCGGGGAGAGCTTTCTTT
NA	NA	TRBV12-3/TRBV12-4	TRBJ2-7	CASSPTGYEQYF	TGTGCCAGCAGCCCTACAGGGTACGAGCAGTACTTC
TRBD1	NA	TRBV5-1	TRBJ2-7	CASSFDRGDYEQYF	TGCGCCAGCAGCTTTGACAGGGGGGACTACGAGCAGTACTTC
NA	NA	TRBV12-3/TRBV12-4	TRBJ1-5	CASSPDNYQPQHF	TGTGCCAGCAGTCCAGACAACTATCAGCCCCAGCATTTT
TRBD1	NA	TRBV6-5	TRBJ2-7	CASSAGTGVGHEQYF	TGTGCCAGCAGCGCCGGGACAGGGGTCGGCCACGAGCAGTACTTC
TRBD2	NA	TRBV4-1	TRBJ2-3	CASSQVQAGIFTDTQYF	TGCGCCAGCAGCCAAGTTCAAGCGGGGATCTTCACAGATACGCAGTATTTT
NA	once	TRBV28	TRBJ1-1	CASSLGRWGAEAFF	TGTGCCAGCAGTTTGGGCAGATGGGGGGCTGAAGCTTTCTTT
NA	NA	TRBV30	TRBJ1-4	CAWTVTGGGEKLFF	TGTGCCTGGACCGTGACGGGGGGCGGGGAAAAACTGTTTTTT
NA	NA	TRBV7-9	TRBJ1-1	CASSLIQGLPEAFF	TGTGCCAGCAGCTTAATCCAGGGGCTTCCTGAAGCTTTCTTT
NA	NA	TRBV29-1	TRBJ2-3	CSVDGGRGFTDTQYF	TGCAGCGTTGATGGGGGGAGGGGGTTCACAGATACGCAGTATTTT
TRBD1	NA	TRBV29-1	TRBJ1-2	CSVETDRDEYGYTF	TGCAGCGTTGAAACGGACAGGGATGAGTATGGCTACACCTTC
NA	NA	TRBV6-6	TRBJ2-3	CASSLQGLQADTQYF	TGTGCCAGCAGTCTCCAGGGGCTGCAAGCAGATACGCAGTATTTT
NA	once	TRBV5-1	TRBJ1-1	CASDWEGLNTEAFF	TGCGCCAGCGATTGGGAGGGACTGAACACTGAAGCTTTCTTT
TRBD1	NA	TRBV30	TRBJ2-2	CAWGQGANTGELFF	TGTGCCTGGGGACAGGGGGCGAACACCGGGGAGCTGTTTTTT
TRBD1	NA	TRBV5-1	TRBJ1-2	CASSLVGTGYGYTF	TGCGCCAGCAGCTTGGTTGGGACAGGGTATGGCTACACCTTC
TRBD1	NA	TRBV7-9	TRBJ2-7	CASSFPKRSGTGVHEQYF	TGTGCCAGCAGCTTCCCCAAACGCTCCGGGACAGGGGTCCACGAGCAGTACTTC
NA	NA	TRBV5-5	TRBJ2-2	CASSFVRAGELFF	TGTGCCAGCAGCTTTGTCCGGGCCGGGGAGCTGTTTTTT
NA	NA	TRBV4-1	TRBJ1-2	CASSQGGGDPRGYTF	TGCGCCAGCAGCCAAGGCGGGGGGGACCCACGGGGCTACACCTTC
NA	once	TRBV5-4	TRBJ2-2	CASSLGGPPGELFF	TGTGCCAGCAGCTTGGGGGGGCCTCCCGGGGAGCTGTTTTTT
TRBD1	NA	TRBV10-1	TRBJ1-1	CASSSTTGVGNTEAFF	TGCGCCAGCTCCTCTACCACAGGGGTGGGGAACACTGAAGCTTTCTTT
TRBD1	once	TRBV5-1	TRBJ1-1	CASSGQGATEAFF	TGCGCCAGCAGTGGACAGGGGGCCACTGAAGCTTTCTTT
NA	NA	TRBV12-5	TRBJ1-1	CASGNGAWNTEAFF	TGTGCTAGTGGCAACGGAGCCTGGAACACTGAAGCTTTCTTT
TRBD1	NA	TRBV29-1	TRBJ1-1	CSGLTGGLVEAFF	TGCAGCGGCCTCACAGGGGGCCTGGTCGAAGCTTTCTTT
NA	once	TRBV2	TRBJ2-1	CASSEYPQGNDNEQFF	TGTGCCAGCAGTGAATATCCCCAGGGGAATGACAATGAGCAGTTCTTC
NA	NA	TRBV6-4	TRBJ1-5	CASSSGRDGYSNQPQHF	TGTGCCAGCAGTTCTGGCAGGGATGGGTATAGCAATCAGCCCCAGCATTTT
NA	NA	TRBV5-6	TRBJ2-4	CASSLDAGGSIQYF	TGTGCCAGCAGCTTGGACGCAGGGGGGAGCATTCAGTACTTC
NA	NA	TRBV5-8	TRBJ2-7	CASSLGGQFYEQYF	TGTGCCAGCAGCTTGGGAGGACAGTTTTACGAGCAGTACTTC
TRBD1	once	TRBV30	TRBJ1-2	CAWGTGGYTF	TGTGCCTGGGGGACAGGCGGCTACACCTTC
TRBD1	NA	TRBV6-5	TRBJ1-5	CASGKGQGPRQPQHF	TGTGCCAGCGGGAAGGGACAGGGACCTAGGCAGCCCCAGCATTTT
TRBD1	NA	TRBV14	TRBJ2-1	CASSQRPGTGSHEQFF	TGTGCCAGCAGCCAACGTCCCGGGACAGGGTCCCATGAGCAGTTCTTC
NA	NA	TRBV7-3	TRBJ1-6	CASSLLDRSSYNSPLHF	TGTGCCAGCAGCTTGTTAGACAGGAGCTCCTATAATTCACCCCTCCACTTT
NA	NA	TRBV9	TRBJ2-7	CASSESEDGSSYEQYF	TGTGCCAGCAGCGAGAGCGAGGACGGGAGCTCCTACGAGCAGTACTTC
NA	NA	TRBV11-2	TRBJ1-6	CASSLDSGQGRNSPLHF	TGTGCCAGCAGCTTAGATTCAGGGCAGGGGCGGAATTCACCCCTCCACTTT
NA	NA	TRBV5-4	TRBJ2-4	CASSLGHREKAKNIQYF	TGTGCCAGCAGCTTGGGACACAGGGAGAAAGCCAAAAACATTCAGTACTTC
NA	NA	TRBV5-6	TRBJ1-2	CASSPLDSYFYGYTF	TGTGCCAGCAGCCCCTTGGACAGTTATTTTTATGGCTACACCTTC
NA	NA	TRBV18	TRBJ1-1	CASSPPTGMNTEAFF	TGTGCCAGCTCACCACCTACAGGGATGAACACTGAAGCTTTCTTT
TRBD1	few	TRBV27	TRBJ1-1	CASRRDRMNTEAFF	TGTGCCAGCAGAAGGGACAGGATGAACACTGAAGCTTTCTTT
NA	NA	TRBV4-1	TRBJ1-1	CASSQVPNTEAFF	TGCGCCAGCAGCCAAGTCCCAAACACTGAAGCTTTCTTT
NA	NA	TRBV6-5	TRBJ1-5	CASRPLGGQPQHF	TGTGCCAGCAGGCCTCTGGGAGGACAGCCCCAGCATTTT
TRBD1	NA	TRBV4-2	TRBJ2-2	CASGTGTGETGELFF	TGTGCCAGCGGCACCGGGACAGGGGAAACCGGGGAGCTGTTTTTT